The present T cell receptor beta chain was sequenced within a study of neoadjuvant anti-PD-1 for oral cavity cancer. V lost 5 bases and J 6 bases, leaving 17 bases between the germline ends. Looked up from germline, CDR1 is SGHTA and CDR2 is FQGNSA. This CDR3 region has 14 residues. Using immunoSEQ multiplex PCR, the repertoire was profiled, and TCRdb retains in-frame clones only, with some absent. This table holds approximately 16,000 clones, nearly 70% found once. The chain uses TRBV7-2 and TRBJ2-7; no reliable D call. This sequence was found in a person between 40 and 79 years old with oral cavity squamous cell carcinoma. Sequences were derived from PBMCs, sampled before nivolumab (anti-PD-1) treatment. CDR3 loop: CASSRPASLGEQYF. DNA of the CDR3: TGTGCCAGCAGCAGACCAGCCTCCCTGGGCGAGCAGTACTTC.